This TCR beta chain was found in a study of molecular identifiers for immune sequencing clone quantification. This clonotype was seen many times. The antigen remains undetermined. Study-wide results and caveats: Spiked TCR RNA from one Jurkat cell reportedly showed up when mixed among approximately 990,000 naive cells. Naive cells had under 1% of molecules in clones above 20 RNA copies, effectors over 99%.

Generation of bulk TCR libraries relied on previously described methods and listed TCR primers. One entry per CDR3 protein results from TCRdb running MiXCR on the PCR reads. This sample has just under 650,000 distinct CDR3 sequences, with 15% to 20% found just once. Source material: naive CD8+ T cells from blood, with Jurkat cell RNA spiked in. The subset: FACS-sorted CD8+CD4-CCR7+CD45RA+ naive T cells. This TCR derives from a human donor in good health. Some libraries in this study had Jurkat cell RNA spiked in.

The CDR3: CASSLIVSTDTQYF. In DNA form, the CDR3 reads TGTGCCAGCAGCCTTATAGTAAGCACAGATACGCAGTATTTT. The chain employs TRBV27 and TRBJ2-3; D is unclear. The CDR3 runs 14 residues. Trimming took off 6 bases at V and 0 bases at J, with 10 bases between the two ends. CDR1 and CDR2 from the germline V gene are MNHEY and SMNVEV (reference sequence).